These T cell receptor beta chains were read from a single sample in a study of cytomegalovirus exposure and HLA in healthy donors. This table comes from immunoSEQ multiplex PCR, and its TCRdb copy is limited to in-frame clones, with some not included. The table has fewer than 200,000 clones, more than 80% seen once. Sequenced: PBMCs. The receptor set was obtained from a woman between 18 and 29 years old in good health and CMV-seronegative. Both conserved end residues are trimmed from each CDR3.

v_call,j_call,cdr3_aa
TRBV5-6,TRBJ2-5,ASSGPGQGATRTQETQY
TRBV27,TRBJ1-4,ASSLQGSNEKLF
TRBV5-5,TRBJ2-7,ASSKLAGGYEQY
TRBV27,TRBJ2-1,ASSLSRGYNEQF
TRBV27,TRBJ2-7,ASSLDSSYEQY
TRBV7-9,TRBJ2-7,SSRSDRGSSEQY
TRBV5-4,TRBJ2-3,ASSLGRNSDTQY
TRBV5-1,TRBJ2-3,ASSPQIAGAVDTQY
TRBV6-1,TRBJ2-7,ATRAGGAYEQY
TRBV7-9,TRBJ2-7,ASSPGLNYEQY
TRBV19,TRBJ1-5,ASSPGDQPQH
TRBV9,TRBJ2-5,ASSVGPGQGKETQY
TRBV30,TRBJ2-7,AWSVQRDSYEQY
TRBV13,TRBJ1-1,ASSLRPGGNTEAF
TRBV2,TRBJ2-1,ASREWGQGKNEQF
TRBV5-1,TRBJ1-4,ASSLATGSREKLF
TRBV27,TRBJ2-1,ATSSGSSNEQF
TRBV28,TRBJ2-1,ASSFFGTGTYNEQF
TRBV28,TRBJ2-2,ASSFGDSRDGELF
TRBV7-9,TRBJ1-2,ASSFGRQTGGFGYT
TRBV5-1,TRBJ1-3,ASSYTGTSGGNTIY
TRBV9,TRBJ1-1,ANSVTGSNTEAF
TRBV5-6,TRBJ2-1,ASSFRAQGNEQF
TRBV6-6,TRBJ2-1,ASSYSIQGEDEQF
TRBV28,TRBJ1-5,ASSYMAGAGSGNQPQH
TRBV6-5,TRBJ2-2,ASRPGQGSTGELF
TRBV4-3,TRBJ2-3,ASSQVSGRGADTQY
TRBV7-9,TRBJ1-6,ATSFGGQPSSPLH
TRBV4-2,TRBJ2-3,ASSQRAGEVDTQY
TRBV6-6,TRBJ2-7,ASSYPRLSSSYEQY
TRBV19,TRBJ2-5,ASSEREFLETQY
TRBV5-5,TRBJ1-1,ASSLGTGGTEAF
TRBV5-1,TRBJ2-1,ASSGTGYNEQF
TRBV28,TRBJ1-5,ASSSPQHSSTGGLNQPQH
TRBV4-2,TRBJ2-2,ASSQTGAGTGNTGELF
TRBV6-5,TRBJ1-1,ASSYSTRGYTEAF
TRBV10-3,TRBJ2-1,AISESIQGGLDEQF
TRBV7-3,TRBJ1-2,ASSLNQGFGYT
TRBV5-1,TRBJ2-5,ASSSTGGFQETQY
TRBV2,TRBJ2-5,ASTLQRRTSGVGKETQY
TRBV21-1,TRBJ2-3,ASSKVPDHKSGYTQY
TRBV28,TRBJ2-7,ASTDPGAADEQY
TRBV5-6,TRBJ2-3,ASTATGADTQY
TRBV5-1,TRBJ1-1,ASSFQQGLNTEAF
TRBV7-9,TRBJ2-3,SSSLAHAEPRGDTQY
TRBV11-3,TRBJ2-1,ASSLVLAGIRNEQF
TRBV7-9,TRBJ2-1,ASSLVGQGNEQF
TRBV11-3,TRBJ2-5,ASSLVSEQETQY
TRBV28,TRBJ1-1,ASSQQGRTEAF
TRBV27,TRBJ1-5,ASSPGQNLEPQH
TRBV29-1,TRBJ1-3,SARLRTGIGSTIY
TRBV7-2,TRBJ2-3,ASSLSYSSTDTQY
TRBV6-6,TRBJ2-1,ASSYGLAGTNEQF
TRBV4-3,TRBJ2-1,ASSQTYGSETGKFNEQF
TRBV9,TRBJ2-5,ASSPPAAGGQETQY
TRBV6-6,TRBJ2-7,ASRGNWYEQY
TRBV18,TRBJ1-1,ASSRGQVGWTEAF